This is a list of T cell receptor beta chains from one sample in a study of cytomegalovirus exposure and HLA in healthy donors. Assay used: immunoSEQ multiplex PCR; TCRdb lists only in-frame clones, some missing. The sample yields about 120,000 clones, approximately 72% seen once. The sample taken for sequencing was PBMCs. The receptors here all came from a man aged 18-30 years in good health and CMV-seronegative. CDR3s include the opening cysteine and the closing phenylalanine or tryptophan. Each record gives: V gene, J gene, D gene, clone size, CDR3 DNA, CDR3 protein. A D gene is named only where the DNA matches it firmly. Where a row states a size, it is once, few, many or the class of an expanded clone; other rows omit it.

TRBV9,TRBJ2-1,NA,NA,TGTGCCAGCAGCGCAGAGACCCTTTCTCTCCGGGGGGCCTCCTACAATGAGCAGTTCTTC,CASSAETLSLRGASYNEQFF
TRBV5-1,TRBJ1-2,NA,NA,TGCGCCAGCAATGGGGGCCTCTATGGCTACACCTTC,CASNGGLYGYTF
TRBV5-4,TRBJ1-5,NA,few,TGTGCCAGCAGCCGGGAACCTAGCAATCAGCCCCAGCATTTT,CASSREPSNQPQHF
TRBV4-3,TRBJ2-3,TRBD2,few,TGCGCCAGCAGCCATTCCTCTAGCGGGAGTTTCCGGGGCACAGATACGCAGTATTTT,CASSHSSSGSFRGTDTQYF
TRBV7-2,TRBJ2-5,NA,NA,TGTGCCAGCAGCCCACGTACAGGCCGCCTGGAGACCCAGTACTTC,CASSPRTGRLETQYF
TRBV5-8,TRBJ2-5,NA,NA,TGTGCCAGCAGCTTGGGAAGGCGGGATTTGGAAGAGACCCAGTACTTC,CASSLGRRDLEETQYF
TRBV27,TRBJ2-5,TRBD1,few,TGTGCCAGCAGTTCTGGGACAGGGCCCCTAACCTGGGAGACCCAGTACTTC,CASSSGTGPLTWETQYF
TRBV5-6,TRBJ2-7,TRBD1,NA,TGTGCCAGCAGAAGGGACAGCCCCTACGAGCAGTACTTC,CASRRDSPYEQYF
TRBV5-4,TRBJ2-3,NA,NA,TGTGCCAGCAGCACGGGCCCCTGGGGGGCAGATACGCAGTATTTT,CASSTGPWGADTQYF
TRBV11-2,TRBJ2-3,NA,NA,TGTGCCAGCAGCTTAGGCCACTCAGCCCTCACTCGGGTACATACGCAGTATTTT,CASSLGHSALTRVHTQYF
TRBV7-2,TRBJ2-7,TRBD1,NA,TGTGCCAGCAGCCAAGGGTGGAGTAGGGGGCTTTACGAGCAGTACTTC,CASSQGWSRGLYEQYF
TRBV7-9,TRBJ1-1,TRBD1,NA,TGTGCCAGCAGCCCACCCGGGACAGCCCCTGGAGTAGCTTTCTTT,CASSPPGTAPGVAFF
TRBV27,TRBJ1-1,NA,NA,TGTGCCAGCAGTTGGGGGGAGAGCACTGAAGCTTTCTTT,CASSWGESTEAFF
TRBV30,TRBJ2-7,NA,NA,TGTGCCTGCACGAAACAGGAGGGCCGCACCTACGAGCAGTACTTC,CACTKQEGRTYEQYF
TRBV30,TRBJ2-3,NA,once,TGTGCCTGGAACCCCCTGGGGCTTCATACGCAGTATTTT,CAWNPLGLHTQYF
TRBV7-3,TRBJ2-1,TRBD1,NA,TGTGCCAGCAGCTTAACGCACAGGGGTGTTGCGAATGAGCAGTTCTTC,CASSLTHRGVANEQFF
TRBV5-1,TRBJ2-3,NA,NA,TGCGCCAGCAGCTTGGCCCAGGCAGGGCTGAATACGCAGTATTTT,CASSLAQAGLNTQYF
TRBV14,TRBJ2-7,TRBD1,NA,TGTGCCAGCAGCCCGCCGGGACAGGGCAGCCTAGAGCAGTACTTC,CASSPPGQGSLEQYF
TRBV4-1,TRBJ1-2,NA,NA,TGCGCCAGCAGCCAAGAGGACAGTTATGGCTACACCTTC,CASSQEDSYGYTF
TRBV28,TRBJ1-5,TRBD1,NA,TGTGCCAGCAGTTTGACAGGGTTAGATCAGCCCCAGCATTTT,CASSLTGLDQPQHF
TRBV27,TRBJ2-1,NA,once,TGTGCCAGCAGCGCGACTAGTTACTACAATGAGCAGTTCTTC,CASSATSYYNEQFF
TRBV4-3,TRBJ2-7,TRBD1,NA,TGCGCCAGCAGCCAGACGGGACAGGGAACCTACGAGCAGTACTTC,CASSQTGQGTYEQYF
TRBV6-6,TRBJ2-3,NA,NA,TGTGCCAGCAGTTACTTAGTGACTACAGATACGCAGTATTTT,CASSYLVTTDTQYF
TRBV7-9,TRBJ2-1,TRBD1,NA,TGTGCCAGCAGCCCCCAAGACAGGGGAAGCAATGAGCAGTTCTTC,CASSPQDRGSNEQFF
TRBV4-2,TRBJ2-2,NA,few,TGTGCCAGCAGCCAATCCTGGGCGGAGGCCATGAACACCGGGGAGCTGTTTTTT,CASSQSWAEAMNTGELFF
TRBV4-3,TRBJ2-6,TRBD2,NA,TGCGCCAGCAGCCAAGATAAGCGGGGTTCATCCGGGGCCAACGTCCTGACTTTC,CASSQDKRGSSGANVLTF
TRBV11-1,TRBJ2-5,NA,NA,TGTGCCAGCAGCTTCGACCTACGAGGGAGGGAGACCCAGTACTTC,CASSFDLRGRETQYF
TRBV5-6,TRBJ1-4,TRBD1,NA,TGTGCCAGCAGCCTAGGACAGGCTTTAGCCCCTGAAAAACTGTTTTTT,CASSLGQALAPEKLFF
TRBV28,TRBJ2-7,TRBD1,NA,TGTGCCAGCAGTTCGACAGGGGGCGTTAACTACGAGCAGTACTTC,CASSSTGGVNYEQYF
TRBV7-8,TRBJ1-1,NA,few,TGTGCCAGCAGCCCGCCAACAGGGATTGCCACTGAAGCTTTCTTT,CASSPPTGIATEAFF
TRBV11-2,TRBJ1-2,TRBD1,NA,TGTGCCAGCAGCTTAGGGGGGACAGGGCTGGGCTATGGCTACACCTTC,CASSLGGTGLGYGYTF
TRBV5-8,TRBJ1-1,TRBD1,NA,TGTGCCAGCAGCTTAGGGGACAGGCTGAACACTGAAGCTTTCTTT,CASSLGDRLNTEAFF
TRBV7-9,TRBJ2-7,TRBD1,few,TGTGCCAGCAGGTCCCAGACAGGGGGTCTGGGGTACGAGCAGTACTTC,CASRSQTGGLGYEQYF
TRBV5-1,TRBJ2-5,TRBD2,NA,TGCGCCAGCAGCACCATAGGGACTAGCGGGGGGACCCAGTACTTC,CASSTIGTSGGTQYF
TRBV19,TRBJ2-5,TRBD2,few,TGTGCCAGTAGTATAGGATCTAGCGGGAGGATTAGGGAGACCCAGTACTTC,CASSIGSSGRIRETQYF
TRBV5-1,TRBJ2-3,TRBD1,NA,TGCGCCAGCAGCCCCGGACAGGGAGCAGATACGCAGTATTTT,CASSPGQGADTQYF
TRBV7-2,TRBJ1-1,NA,NA,TGTGCCAGCAGCCCCAAGGGGCGGGGCAGGCGGAACACTGAAGCTTTCTTT,CASSPKGRGRRNTEAFF
TRBV5-4,TRBJ2-2,TRBD2,NA,TGTGCCAGCAGCACCCCCCGGATAGCGGGGACCGGGGAGCTGTTTTTT,CASSTPRIAGTGELFF
TRBV9,TRBJ2-1,TRBD2,few,TGTGCCAGCAGCGGTGGGACTAGCGGGACTTACAATGAGCAGTTCTTC,CASSGGTSGTYNEQFF
TRBV6-5,TRBJ2-1,NA,NA,TGTGCCAGCAGTCGGGACTTTAGCTCCTACAATGAGCAGTTCTTC,CASSRDFSSYNEQFF
TRBV28,TRBJ1-5,NA,NA,TGTGCCAGCAGCATCTACCGGGGGCAGCCCCAGCATTTT,CASSIYRGQPQHF
TRBV5-6,TRBJ2-7,TRBD1,NA,TGTGCCAGCAGCTTCCGGGGGACAGGGACCTACGAGCAGTACTTC,CASSFRGTGTYEQYF
TRBV2,TRBJ2-7,TRBD1,NA,TGTGCCAGCAGTACGGACAGGGGGGGAGGAGAGCAGTACTTC,CASSTDRGGGEQYF
TRBV30,TRBJ2-3,NA,few,TGTGCCTGGAGTGAACAGGGAGCAGATACGCAGTATTTT,CAWSEQGADTQYF